This TCR beta chain came from a study of naive and memory T cell subsets. Concerning this clonotype: Its antigen remains unknown.

An equimolar mix of two oligonucleotides served as the beta constant-region primer for TRBC1 and TRBC2. Four rounds of PCR amplified the ligated cDNA using nested alpha and beta constant-region primers plus SP2. Each CDR3 protein gets one entry after TCRdb re-called the UMI-ligation and nested PCR reads with MiXCR. The sample has more than 95,000 distinct CDR3 sequences, about 14% seen once. The CDR3 totals 16 residues. Per germline, CDR1 SGHAT and CDR2 FQNNGV. V dropped 1 base and J dropped 2 bases, with 11 bases sitting between them. Whole-study findings and limits: Naive repertoires, especially CD8, held a few larger clonotypes, possibly memory cells re-expressing CD45RA.

This rearrangement joins TRBV11-2 to TRBJ2-2; D not certain. Sequencing was carried out using naive CD8+ T cells from blood. The TCR was taken from a human donor in good health. CDR3 amino acids: CASSLGGSLNTGELFF. The CDR3 DNA reads TGTGCCAGCAGCTTAGGGGGTTCCCTTAACACCGGGGAGCTGTTTTTT.